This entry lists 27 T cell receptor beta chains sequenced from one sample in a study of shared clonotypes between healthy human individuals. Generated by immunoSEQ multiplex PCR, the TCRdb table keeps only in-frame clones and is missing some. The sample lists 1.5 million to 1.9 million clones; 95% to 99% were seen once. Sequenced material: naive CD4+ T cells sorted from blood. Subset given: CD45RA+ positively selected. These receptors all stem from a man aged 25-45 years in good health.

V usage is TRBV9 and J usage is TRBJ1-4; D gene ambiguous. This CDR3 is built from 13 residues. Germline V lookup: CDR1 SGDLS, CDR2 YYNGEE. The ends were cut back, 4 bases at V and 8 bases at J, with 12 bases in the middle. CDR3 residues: CASSTTTGEKLFF. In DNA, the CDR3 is TGTGCCAGCAGCACAACTACCGGGGAAAAACTGTTTTTT.

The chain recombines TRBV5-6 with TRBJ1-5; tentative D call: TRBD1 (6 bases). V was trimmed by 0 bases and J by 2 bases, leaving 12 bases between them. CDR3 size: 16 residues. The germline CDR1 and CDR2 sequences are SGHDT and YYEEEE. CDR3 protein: CASSLAGGRGNQPQHF. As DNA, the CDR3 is TGTGCCAGCAGCTTGGCGGGGGGCAGAGGCAATCAGCCCCAGCATTTT.

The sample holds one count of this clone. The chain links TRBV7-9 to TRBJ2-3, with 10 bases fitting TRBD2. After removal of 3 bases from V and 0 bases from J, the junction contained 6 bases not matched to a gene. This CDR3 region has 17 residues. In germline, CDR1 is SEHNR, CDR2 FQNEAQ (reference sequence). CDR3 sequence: CASSFPSGSVSTDTQYF. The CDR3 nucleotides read TGTGCCAGCAGCTTCCCTAGCGGGAGCGTAAGCACAGATACGCAGTATTTT.

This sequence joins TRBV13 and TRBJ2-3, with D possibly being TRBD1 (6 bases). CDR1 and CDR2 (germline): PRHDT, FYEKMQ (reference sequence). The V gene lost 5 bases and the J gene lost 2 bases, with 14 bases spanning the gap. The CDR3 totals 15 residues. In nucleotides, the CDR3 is TGTGCCAGCAGCCGCCTCCAGGGGCTCACAGATACGCAGTATTTT. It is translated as CASSRLQGLTDTQYF.

CDR3 in DNA: TGTGCCAGCAGCTCCCTAGCGGGAGCCCCCTACGAGCAGTACTTC. Protein product: CASSSLAGAPYEQYF. V and J are TRBV6-5 and TRBJ2-7, with 10 bases lining up with TRBD2. The CDR3 consists of 15 residues. From germline, CDR1 is MNHEY and CDR2 SVGAGI. The J segment lost 2 bases and the V segment lost 6 bases, leaving 7 bases of the junction unmatched.

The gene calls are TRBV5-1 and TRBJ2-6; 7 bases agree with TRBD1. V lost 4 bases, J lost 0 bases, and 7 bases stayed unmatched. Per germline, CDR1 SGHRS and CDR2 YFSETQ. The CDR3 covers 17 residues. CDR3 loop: CASSPGTAISGANVLTF. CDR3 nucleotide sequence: TGCGCCAGCAGCCCCGGGACAGCGATCTCTGGGGCCAACGTCCTGACTTTC.

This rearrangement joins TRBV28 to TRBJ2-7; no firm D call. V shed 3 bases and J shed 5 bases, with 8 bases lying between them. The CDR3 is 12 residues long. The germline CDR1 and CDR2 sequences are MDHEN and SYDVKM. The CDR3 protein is CASSFVSHEQYF. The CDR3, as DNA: TGTGCCAGCAGTTTTGTGTCCCACGAGCAGTACTTC.

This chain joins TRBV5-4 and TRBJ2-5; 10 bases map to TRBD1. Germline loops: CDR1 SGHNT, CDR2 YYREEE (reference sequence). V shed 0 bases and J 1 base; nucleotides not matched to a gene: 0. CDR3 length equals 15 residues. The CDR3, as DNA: TGTGCCAGCAGCTTGGGGGACAGGGGCCAAGAGACCCAGTACTTC. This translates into CASSLGDRGQETQYF.

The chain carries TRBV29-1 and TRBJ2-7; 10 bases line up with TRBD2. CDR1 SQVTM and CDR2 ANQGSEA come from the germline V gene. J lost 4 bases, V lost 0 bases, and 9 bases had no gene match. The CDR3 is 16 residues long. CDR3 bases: TGCAGCGTTGAAGATCGGTGGTCTAGCGGGAGTTACGAGCAGTACTTC. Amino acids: CSVEDRWSSGSYEQYF.

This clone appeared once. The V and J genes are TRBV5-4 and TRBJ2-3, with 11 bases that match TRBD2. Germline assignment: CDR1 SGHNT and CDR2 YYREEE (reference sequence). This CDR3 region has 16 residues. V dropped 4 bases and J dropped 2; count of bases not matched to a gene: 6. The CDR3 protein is CASSLRTSGYTDTQYF. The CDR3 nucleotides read TGTGCCAGCAGCCTCAGGACTAGCGGGTACACAGATACGCAGTATTTT.

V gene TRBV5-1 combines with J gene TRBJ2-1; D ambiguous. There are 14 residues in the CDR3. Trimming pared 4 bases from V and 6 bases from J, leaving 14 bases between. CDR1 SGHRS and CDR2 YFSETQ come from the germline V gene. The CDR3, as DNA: TGCGCCAGCAGCCCGGTTTACGCCGGCAATGAGCAGTTCTTC. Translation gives CASSPVYAGNEQFF.

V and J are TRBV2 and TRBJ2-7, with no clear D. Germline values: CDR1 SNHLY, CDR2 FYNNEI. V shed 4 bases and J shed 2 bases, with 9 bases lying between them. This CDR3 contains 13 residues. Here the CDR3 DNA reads TGTGCCAGCAGTGCTACCGACACCTACGAGCAGTACTTC. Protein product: CASSATDTYEQYF.

The CDR3 protein is CASSLAGGKNIQYF. DNA for the CDR3: TGTGCCAGCAGCTTGGCGGGGGGGAAGAACATTCAGTACTTC. V gene TRBV5-6 combines with J gene TRBJ2-4; TRBD2 matches at 8 bases. Germline loops: CDR1 SGHDT, CDR2 YYEEEE. The CDR3 is 14 residues long. The trim removed 0 bases at V and 7 bases at J, leaving 3 bases unmatched.

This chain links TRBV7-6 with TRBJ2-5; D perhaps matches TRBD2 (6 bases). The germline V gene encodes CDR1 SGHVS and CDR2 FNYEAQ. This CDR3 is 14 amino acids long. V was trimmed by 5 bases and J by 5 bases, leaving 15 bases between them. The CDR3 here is CASSPPGVAETQYF. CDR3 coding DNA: TGTGCCAGCAGCCCCCCGGGAGTGGCTGAGACCCAGTACTTC.

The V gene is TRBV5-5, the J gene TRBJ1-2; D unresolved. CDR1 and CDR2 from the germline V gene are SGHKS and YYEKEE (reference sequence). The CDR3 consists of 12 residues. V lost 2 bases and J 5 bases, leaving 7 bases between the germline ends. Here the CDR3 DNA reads TGTGCCAGCAGCTTTCTGAGGTATGGCTACACCTTC. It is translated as CASSFLRYGYTF.

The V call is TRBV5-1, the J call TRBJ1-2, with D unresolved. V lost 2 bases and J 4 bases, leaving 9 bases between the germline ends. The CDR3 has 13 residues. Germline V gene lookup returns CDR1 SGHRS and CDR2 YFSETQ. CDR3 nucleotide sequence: TGCGCCAGCAGCTTCGACGGATCCTATGGCTACACCTTC. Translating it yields CASSFDGSYGYTF. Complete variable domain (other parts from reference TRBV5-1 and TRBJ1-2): KAGVTQTPRYLIKTRGQQVTLSCSPISGHRSVSWYQQTPGQGLQFLFEYFSETQRNKGNFPGRFSGRQFSNSRSEMNVSTLELGDSALYLCASSFDGSYGYTFGSGTRLTVV.

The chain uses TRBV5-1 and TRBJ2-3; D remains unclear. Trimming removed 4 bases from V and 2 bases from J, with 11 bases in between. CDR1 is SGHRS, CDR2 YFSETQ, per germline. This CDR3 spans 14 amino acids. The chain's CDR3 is CASSLRSNTDTQYF. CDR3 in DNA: TGCGCCAGCAGCCTCAGGTCCAACACAGATACGCAGTATTTT.

CDR3 in DNA: TGTGCCTGGGGTCCTTCTGGCGAGCAGTACTTC. This sequence encodes CAWGPSGEQYF. V and J are TRBV30 and TRBJ2-7; D uncertain. V shed 5 bases and J shed 6 bases, with 11 bases lying between them. The CDR3 consists of 11 residues. Germline CDR1 and CDR2: GTSNPN and SVGIG (reference sequence).

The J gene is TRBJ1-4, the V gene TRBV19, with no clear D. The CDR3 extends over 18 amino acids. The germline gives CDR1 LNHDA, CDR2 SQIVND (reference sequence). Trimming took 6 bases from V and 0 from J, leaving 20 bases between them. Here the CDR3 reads CASRKQELIKTTNEKLFF. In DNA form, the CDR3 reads TGTGCCAGTAGGAAGCAAGAATTAATTAAGACAACTAATGAAAAACTGTTTTTT. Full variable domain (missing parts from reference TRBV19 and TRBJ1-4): DGGITQSPKYLFRKEGQNVTLSCEQNLNHDAMYWYRQDPGQGLRLIYYSQIVNDFQKGDIAEGYSVSREKKESFPLTVTSAQKNPTAFYLCASRKQELIKTTNEKLFFGSGTQLSVL.

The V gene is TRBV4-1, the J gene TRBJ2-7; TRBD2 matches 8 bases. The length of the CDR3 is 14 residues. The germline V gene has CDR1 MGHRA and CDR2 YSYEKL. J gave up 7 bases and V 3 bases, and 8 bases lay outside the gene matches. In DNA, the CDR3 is TGCGCCAGCAGCCAGGCAGCGGGAGTGGAAGAGCAGTACTTC. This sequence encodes CASSQAAGVEEQYF.

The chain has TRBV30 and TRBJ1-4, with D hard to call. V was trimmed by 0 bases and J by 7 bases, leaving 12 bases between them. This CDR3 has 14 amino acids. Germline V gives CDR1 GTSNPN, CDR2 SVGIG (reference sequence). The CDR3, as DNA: TGTGCCTGGAGTGTACGATCTGGGGTTGAAAAACTGTTTTTT. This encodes CAWSVRSGVEKLFF.

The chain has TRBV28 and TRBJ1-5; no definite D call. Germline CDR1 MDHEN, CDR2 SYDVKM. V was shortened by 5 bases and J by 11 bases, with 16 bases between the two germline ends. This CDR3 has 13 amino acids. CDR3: CASSPILDQAQHF. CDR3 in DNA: TGTGCCAGCAGTCCCATCCTAGATCAAGCCCAGCATTTT. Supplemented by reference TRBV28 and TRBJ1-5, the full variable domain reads DVKVTQSSRYLVKRTGEKVFLECVQDMDHENMFWYRQDPGLGLRLIYFSYDVKMKEKGDIPEGYSVSREKKERFSLILESASTNQTSMYLCASSPILDQAQHFGDGTRLSIL.

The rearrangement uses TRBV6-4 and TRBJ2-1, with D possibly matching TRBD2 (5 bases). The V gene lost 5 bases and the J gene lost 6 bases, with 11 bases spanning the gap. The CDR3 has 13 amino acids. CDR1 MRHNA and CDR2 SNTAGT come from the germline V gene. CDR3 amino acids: CASSIAAGNEQFF. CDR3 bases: TGTGCCAGCAGTATTGCGGCGGGCAATGAGCAGTTCTTC.

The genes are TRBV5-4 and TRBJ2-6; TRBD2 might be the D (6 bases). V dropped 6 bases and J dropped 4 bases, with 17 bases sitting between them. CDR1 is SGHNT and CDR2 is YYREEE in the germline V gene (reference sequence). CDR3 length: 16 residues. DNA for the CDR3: TGTGCCAGCACCTCTTCCGGGGGTAGAGGGGCCAACGTCCTGACTTTC. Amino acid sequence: CASTSSGGRGANVLTF.

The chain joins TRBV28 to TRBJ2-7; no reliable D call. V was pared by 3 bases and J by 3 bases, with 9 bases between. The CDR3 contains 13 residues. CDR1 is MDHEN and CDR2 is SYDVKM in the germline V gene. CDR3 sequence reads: CASSLGYVYEQYF. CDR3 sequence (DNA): TGTGCCAGCAGTTTGGGTTATGTCTACGAGCAGTACTTC.

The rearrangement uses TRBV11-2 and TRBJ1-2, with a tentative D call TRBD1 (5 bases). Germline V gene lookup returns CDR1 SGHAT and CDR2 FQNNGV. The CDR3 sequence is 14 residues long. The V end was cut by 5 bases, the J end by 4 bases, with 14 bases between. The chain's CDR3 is CASSRDSLSYGYTF. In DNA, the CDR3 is TGTGCCAGCAGCCGCGACAGCTTATCCTATGGCTACACCTTC.

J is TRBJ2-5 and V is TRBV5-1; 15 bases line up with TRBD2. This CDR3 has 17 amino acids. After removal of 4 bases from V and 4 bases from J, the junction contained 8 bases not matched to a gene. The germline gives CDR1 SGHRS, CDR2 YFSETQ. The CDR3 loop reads CASSQGLAGGLGETQYF. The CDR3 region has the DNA TGCGCCAGCAGCCAAGGACTAGCGGGAGGGTTGGGAGAGACCCAGTACTTC.